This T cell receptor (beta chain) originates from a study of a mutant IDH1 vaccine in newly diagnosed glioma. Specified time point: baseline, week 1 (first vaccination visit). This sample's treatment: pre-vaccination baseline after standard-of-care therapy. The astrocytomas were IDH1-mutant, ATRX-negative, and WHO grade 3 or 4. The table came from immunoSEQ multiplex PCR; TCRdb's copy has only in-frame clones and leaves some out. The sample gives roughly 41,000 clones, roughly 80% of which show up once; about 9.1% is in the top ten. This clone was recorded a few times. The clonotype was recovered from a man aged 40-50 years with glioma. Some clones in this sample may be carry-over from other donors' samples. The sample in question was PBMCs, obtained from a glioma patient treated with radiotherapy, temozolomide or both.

In DNA, the CDR3 is TGTGCCAGCAGCCCCCACCAGGGGCGCGAGCAGTACTTC. Translating it yields CASSPHQGREQYF. This rearrangement joins TRBV7-7 to TRBJ2-7; D is perhaps TRBD1 (6 bases). Trimming stripped 5 bases from V and 6 bases from J, with 14 bases between. Germline V gives CDR1 SSHAT, CDR2 FNYEAQ (reference sequence). The CDR3 is made up of 13 amino acids.